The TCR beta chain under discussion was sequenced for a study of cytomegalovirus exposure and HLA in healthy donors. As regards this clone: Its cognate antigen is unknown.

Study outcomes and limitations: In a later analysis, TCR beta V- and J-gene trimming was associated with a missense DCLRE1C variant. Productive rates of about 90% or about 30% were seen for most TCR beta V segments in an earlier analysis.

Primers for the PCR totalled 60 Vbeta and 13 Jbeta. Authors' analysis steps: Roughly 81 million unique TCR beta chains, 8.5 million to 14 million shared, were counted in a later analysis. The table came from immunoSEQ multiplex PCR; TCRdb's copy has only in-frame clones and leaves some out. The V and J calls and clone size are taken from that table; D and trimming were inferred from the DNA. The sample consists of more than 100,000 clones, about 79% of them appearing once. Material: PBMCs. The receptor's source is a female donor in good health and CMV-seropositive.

As DNA, the CDR3 is TGTGCCAGCAGGGGGACAGACCAAGAGACCCAGTACTTC. It encodes CASRGTDQETQYF. This chain uses TRBV2 with TRBJ2-5, with 7 bases fitting TRBD1. After removal of 6 bases from V and 0 bases from J, the junction contained 1 base not matched to a gene. Germline V gives CDR1 SNHLY, CDR2 FYNNEI. The CDR3 runs 13 residues. Supplemented by reference TRBV2 and TRBJ2-5, the full variable domain reads EPEVTQTPSHQVTQMGQEVILRCVPISNHLYFYWYRQILGQKVEFLVSFYNNEISEKSEIFDDQFSVERPDGSNFTLKIRSTKLEDSAMYFCASRGTDQETQYFGPGTRLLVL.